Shown below are 27 T cell receptor beta chains from a single sample sequenced in a study of vaccination effects on CD4 cells after COVID-19. At the end of about ten days of culture, CD4+ T cells were isolated. Sometime from March through December 2020, the person acquired a SARS-CoV-2 infection that PCR confirmed. Each participant was given two doses of one vaccine (BNT162b2 or mRNA-1273). No cognate antigen is known for these TCRs. The assay was immunoSEQ multiplex PCR, and TCRdb's table has in-frame clones only and misses some. The sample carries tens of thousands of clones, around 74% recorded once. The material was CD4+ T cells from PBMCs cultured without peptide, obtained after COVID-19 vaccination. These receptors came from a human donor who had a prior SARS-CoV-2 infection.

The CDR3 coding sequence is TGTGCCAGCAGTTTGCTGCGGGAGTCAAATGAGCAGTTCTTC. Residues: CASSLLRESNEQFF. The rearrangement uses TRBV6-2 or TRBV6-3 and TRBJ2-1, with 7 bases that match TRBD2. Per the germline V gene, CDR1 is MNHEY and CDR2 is SVGEGT. The CDR3 extends over 14 amino acids. Trimming took 4 bases from V and 7 from J; bases not matched to a gene: 7.

The J gene is TRBJ1-4, the V gene TRBV5-1; D remains ambiguous. This CDR3 is built from 12 residues. CDR1 SGHRS and CDR2 YFSETQ come from the germline V gene. The V and J ends lost 7 bases and 7 bases respectively, with 11 bases between them. DNA for the CDR3: TGCGCCAGCGGTGGAGGGAGTGAAAAACTGTTTTTT. Protein: CASGGGSEKLFF.

This sequence joins TRBV5-6 and TRBJ2-3; 7 positions agree with TRBD2. The germline gives CDR1 SGHDT, CDR2 YYEEEE. This CDR3 is 17 amino acids long. V lost 2 bases to trimming and J lost 5 bases; unmatched junction nucleotides: 14. The CDR3 here is CASSLEASGGTGDTQYF. The CDR3 nucleotides are TGTGCCAGCAGCTTAGAAGCTAGCGGAGGGACCGGAGATACGCAGTATTTT.

The chain couples TRBV28 to TRBJ1-4, with D possibly matching TRBD1 (5 bases). The length of the CDR3 is 15 residues. V was pared by 2 bases and J by 3 bases, with 10 bases between. The germline gives CDR1 MDHEN, CDR2 SYDVKM. The CDR3 region has the DNA TGTGCCAGCAGTTTAAGGGACGAGGCTAATGAAAAACTGTTTTTT. It encodes CASSLRDEANEKLFF. The full variable domain, with the rest looked up from reference TRBV28 and TRBJ1-4, is DVKVTQSSRYLVKRTGEKVFLECVQDMDHENMFWYRQDPGLGLRLIYFSYDVKMKEKGDIPEGYSVSREKKERFSLILESASTNQTSMYLCASSLRDEANEKLFFGSGTQLSVL.

The chain combines TRBV3-1 (or the pseudogene TRBV3-2) with TRBJ2-5; D ambiguous. Germline values: CDR1 LGHDT, CDR2 YNNKEL (reference sequence). Between the trimmed V and J ends, which lost 6 bases and 4 bases, there was a span of 18 bases. The CDR3 is 15 residues long. The CDR3 here is CASSQYKGGVETQYF. The CDR3 DNA is TGTGCCAGCAGTCAGTATAAAGGTGGAGTAGAGACCCAGTACTTC.

The chain combines TRBV7-9 with TRBJ2-1; D gene ambiguous. V dropped 3 bases and J dropped 10 bases, with 13 bases sitting between them. Germline V gene sequence: CDR1 SEHNR, CDR2 FQNEAQ (reference sequence). The CDR3 extends over 13 amino acids. DNA of the CDR3: TGTGCCAGCAGCTTGCAATATGGTAAGGAGCAGTTCTTC. Translation: CASSLQYGKEQFF.

This clone was found once. The chain employs TRBV28 and TRBJ1-5; 10 nucleotides align to TRBD1. V lost 8 bases, J lost 3 bases, and 10 bases stayed unmatched. The CDR3 has 16 residues. Germline CDR1 reads MDHEN; CDR2 reads SYDVKM. CDR3 sequence (DNA): TGTGCCAGCCACGATGGGACAGGGGTCATCAATCAGCCCCAGCATTTT. It specifies CASHDGTGVINQPQHF.

The table lists this clone with a count of one. The V gene is TRBV30, the J gene TRBJ2-1; 8 bases align to TRBD2. V lost 3 bases, J lost 7 bases, and 11 bases stayed unmatched. Germline values: CDR1 GTSNPN, CDR2 SVGIG (reference sequence). The CDR3 is 15 amino acids. The CDR3 DNA sequence: TGTGCCTGGAGCAAACGGGACTCGGGGGGGAATGAGCAGTTCTTC. This sequence encodes CAWSKRDSGGNEQFF.

The chain is built from TRBV2 and TRBJ1-5; 10 nucleotides line up with TRBD1. Losses at the gene ends were 3 bases for V and 3 bases for J; bases not matched to a gene: 2. Germline V gives CDR1 SNHLY, CDR2 FYNNEI. The CDR3 loop spans 15 amino acids. CDR3 region: CASSEDRGFNQPQHF. CDR3 bases: TGTGCCAGCAGTGAGGACAGGGGGTTCAATCAGCCCCAGCATTTT.

V usage is TRBV19 and J usage is TRBJ2-3; D is possibly TRBD1 or TRBD2 (6 bases each). Trimming pared 0 bases from V and 4 bases from J, leaving 26 bases between. Germline CDR1 LNHDA, CDR2 SQIVND (reference sequence). This CDR3 is 20 amino acids long. In DNA form, the CDR3 reads TGTGCCAGTAGTATAGATCTGACCCGGGGTCGGGGGCGGGCAGCAGATACGCAGTATTTT. This gives the protein CASSIDLTRGRGRAADTQYF. The variable domain in full, with the rest retrieved from reference TRBV19 and TRBJ2-3, is DGGITQSPKYLFRKEGQNVTLSCEQNLNHDAMYWYRQDPGQGLRLIYYSQIVNDFQKGDIAEGYSVSREKKESFPLTVTSAQKNPTAFYLCASSIDLTRGRGRAADTQYFGPGTRLTVL.

This clone was detected only a few times. The chain couples TRBV2 to TRBJ2-1; D is unresolved. Germline CDR1 SNHLY, CDR2 FYNNEI. The CDR3 consists of 13 residues. Trimming left V 6 bases short and J 8 bases short, with 14 bases between. CDR3 in amino acids: CASSSLLAHEQFF. CDR3 in DNA: TGTGCCAGCAGCTCCTTATTAGCCCATGAGCAGTTCTTC.

The chain employs TRBV5-5 and TRBJ2-1, with 14 bases fitting TRBD2. The CDR3 extends over 19 amino acids. The V segment lost 4 bases and the J segment 4 bases; nucleotides outside the gene matches: 13. In germline, CDR1 is SGHKS, CDR2 YYEKEE (reference sequence). The CDR3 is CASSPGVWTSGGTYNEQFF. The CDR3 bases are TGTGCCAGCAGCCCCGGGGTCTGGACTAGCGGGGGGACTTACAATGAGCAGTTCTTC. Complete variable domain (other parts from reference TRBV5-5 and TRBJ2-1): DAGVTQSPTHLIKTRGQQVTLRCSPISGHKSVSWYQQVLGQGPQFIFQYYEKEERGRGNFPDRFSARQFPNYSSELNVNALLLGDSALYLCASSPGVWTSGGTYNEQFFGPGTRLTVL.

This chain joins TRBV5-6 and TRBJ1-2; D uncertain. V lost 2 bases and J 4 bases, leaving 9 bases between the germline ends. The length of the CDR3 is 13 residues. Germline V lookup: CDR1 SGHDT, CDR2 YYEEEE. The CDR3 bases are TGTGCCAGCAGCTTTGTTACAGTCTATGGCTACACCTTC. The encoded protein is CASSFVTVYGYTF.

The chain uses TRBV2 and TRBJ1-5, with no clear D. This CDR3 comprises 16 residues. Germline loops: CDR1 SNHLY, CDR2 FYNNEI. V was cut by 2 bases and J by 0 bases, with 11 bases left in between. The CDR3 spells CASSEKRTDSNQPQHF. The CDR3 DNA sequence: TGTGCCAGCAGTGAAAAAAGGACCGATAGCAATCAGCCCCAGCATTTT.

This clone was picked up one time. The rearrangement uses TRBV11-3 and TRBJ1-1; no clear D. Germline lookup yields CDR1 SGHNT and CDR2 YENEEA. CDR3 length equals 14 residues. V shed 5 bases and J shed 1 base, with 11 bases lying between them. CDR3 amino acids: CASSVNIGNTEAFF. The CDR3 coding sequence is TGTGCCAGCAGCGTAAACATAGGGAACACTGAAGCTTTCTTT.

This clone has only a few counts. J is TRBJ2-1 and V is TRBV9, with TRBD1 matching 7 bases. CDR1 is SGDLS and CDR2 is YYNGEE in the germline V gene. V dropped 7 bases and J dropped 0; count of bases not matched to a gene: 4. The CDR3 is 14 residues long. CDR3 DNA sequence: TGTGCCAGCGCAACAGGGGTCTCCTACAATGAGCAGTTCTTC. Amino acid sequence: CASATGVSYNEQFF.

V gene TRBV19 combines with J gene TRBJ1-1; no reliable D call. V was trimmed by 10 bases and J by 4 bases, leaving 19 bases between them. The CDR3 totals 14 residues. Germline V gene lookup returns CDR1 LNHDA and CDR2 SQIVND (reference sequence). For the CDR3, the DNA is TGTGCCACTAAGGGTCCAGGTGATACCACTGAAGCTTTCTTT. It yields the protein CATKGPGDTTEAFF.

The chain couples TRBV5-4 to TRBJ1-1; D not resolved. The CDR3 length is 15 residues. CDR1 is SGHNT and CDR2 is YYREEE in the germline V gene (reference sequence). V dropped 0 bases and J dropped 4 bases, with 13 bases sitting between them. The CDR3: CASSLVGRPSTEAFF. The CDR3 nucleotides are TGTGCCAGCAGCTTGGTAGGTAGACCAAGCACTGAAGCTTTCTTT. The complete variable domain, with remaining parts taken from reference TRBV5-4 and TRBJ1-1, reads ETGVTQSPTHLIKTRGQQVTLRCSSQSGHNTVSWYQQALGQGPQFIFQYYREEENGRGNFPPRFSGLQFPNYSSELNVNALELDDSALYLCASSLVGRPSTEAFFGQGTRLTVV.

The V call is TRBV5-1, the J call TRBJ2-7; D unresolved. CDR3 length: 15 residues. Germline CDR1 SGHRS, CDR2 YFSETQ. V shed 4 bases and J shed 3 bases, with 17 bases lying between them. CDR3 DNA sequence: TGCGCCAGCAGCCCCAACCCGGACGGAGTCTACGAGCAGTACTTC. Translation: CASSPNPDGVYEQYF.

This clone showed up just once. The gene calls are TRBV2 and TRBJ2-3; D unclear. The CDR3 extends over 13 amino acids. The germline CDR1 and CDR2 sequences are SNHLY and FYNNEI. The V gene lost 3 bases and the J gene lost 9 bases, with 13 bases spanning the gap. The CDR3 sequence: CASSEVLSETQYF. The CDR3 DNA sequence: TGTGCCAGCAGTGAGGTATTATCCGAGACGCAGTATTTT.

The chain couples TRBV2 to TRBJ2-3; D is possibly TRBD1 (5 bases). The CDR3 is 17 residues long. Between the trimmed V and J ends, which lost 0 bases and 2 bases, there was a span of 15 bases. Germline V gene sequence: CDR1 SNHLY, CDR2 FYNNEI. As DNA, the CDR3 is TGTGCCAGCAGTGAAGCGCTTGACAGATGGGACACAGATACGCAGTATTTT. As protein: CASSEALDRWDTDTQYF.

The CDR3 nucleotides read TGTGCCAGCAGCAGGAGGACAGGGAGCTCCTACGAGCAGTACTTC. Protein sequence: CASSRRTGSSYEQYF. The V gene is TRBV11-1, the J gene TRBJ2-7; the match to TRBD1 covers 8 bases. Germline CDR1 reads SGHAT; CDR2 reads FQDESV (reference sequence). The CDR3 sequence is 15 residues long. V lost 5 bases to trimming and J lost 0 bases; unmatched junction nucleotides: 6.

This clone was picked up a small number of times. The V gene is TRBV2, the J gene TRBJ2-3, with D uncertain. Germline lookup yields CDR1 SNHLY and CDR2 FYNNEI. V lost 7 bases and J 1 base, leaving 6 bases between the germline ends. The CDR3 sequence is 12 residues long. This chain's CDR3 is CASNGRTDTQYF. Here the CDR3 DNA reads TGTGCCAGCAACGGACGCACAGATACGCAGTATTTT.

The table lists this clone with a few counts. The CDR3 sequence: CASSLRQGWSNQPQHF. CDR3 sequence (DNA): TGTGCCAGCAGCCTTAGACAGGGATGGAGCAATCAGCCCCAGCATTTT. The chain has TRBV28 and TRBJ1-5; 7 bases line up with TRBD1. Germline CDR1 and CDR2: MDHEN and SYDVKM. The CDR3 consists of 16 residues. The trim removed 6 bases at V and 1 base at J, leaving 9 bases unmatched.

A few counts support this clone. The chain is built from TRBV11-2 and TRBJ2-1; D gene ambiguous. Trimming shortened V by 5 bases and J by 9 bases, and 23 bases separated the two germline ends. CDR3 length equals 16 residues. CDR1 SGHAT and CDR2 FQNNGV come from the germline V gene. CDR3 nucleotides: TGTGCCAGCAGCCCCAGCTTATCTCTCGGGCCGGCTGAGCAGTTCTTC. Translating gives CASSPSLSLGPAEQFF.

DNA for the CDR3: TGTGCCAGCAGCCAAGAAGGAAGGGCCCGCACAGATACGCAGTATTTT. It specifies CASSQEGRARTDTQYF. The rearrangement joins TRBV3-1 (or the pseudogene TRBV3-2) to TRBJ2-3; no reliable D call. Germline CDR1 LGHDT, CDR2 YNNKEL (reference sequence). The CDR3 is 16 residues long. Trimming took off 0 bases at V and 1 base at J, with 11 bases between the two ends.

The sample holds one count of this clone. The chain is built from TRBV18 and TRBJ2-3; D is unresolved. Germline lookup yields CDR1 KGHSH and CDR2 LQKENI. Trimming removed 3 bases at V and 9 bases at J, with 16 bases between. The CDR3 runs 14 residues. Written as DNA, the CDR3 is TGTGCCAGCTCACCGCGTTCCGGTACTGCCACGCAGTATTTT. Translation gives CASSPRSGTATQYF.